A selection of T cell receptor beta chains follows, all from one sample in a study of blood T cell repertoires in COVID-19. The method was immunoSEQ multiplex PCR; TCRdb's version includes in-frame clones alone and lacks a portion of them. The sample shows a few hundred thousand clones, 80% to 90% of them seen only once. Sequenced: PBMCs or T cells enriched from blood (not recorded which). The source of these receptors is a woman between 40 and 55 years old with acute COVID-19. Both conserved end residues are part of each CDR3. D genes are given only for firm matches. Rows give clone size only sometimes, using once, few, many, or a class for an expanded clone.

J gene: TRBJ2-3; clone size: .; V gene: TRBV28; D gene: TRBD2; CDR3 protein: CASSTHGGLAGITQYF; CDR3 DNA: TGTGCCAGCAGCACCCATGGGGGACTAGCGGGAATTACGCAGTATTTT
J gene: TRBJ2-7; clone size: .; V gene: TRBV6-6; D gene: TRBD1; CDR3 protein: CASGPGGSIYEQYF; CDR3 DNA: TGTGCCAGCGGCCCAGGGGGTTCAATCTACGAGCAGTACTTC
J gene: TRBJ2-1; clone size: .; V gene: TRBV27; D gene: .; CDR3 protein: CASSFGQEQFF; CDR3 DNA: TGTGCCAGCAGTTTTGGCCAGGAGCAGTTCTTC
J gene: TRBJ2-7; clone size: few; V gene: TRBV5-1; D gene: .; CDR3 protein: CASRHSYDEQYF; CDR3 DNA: TGCGCCAGCAGGCACAGCTACGACGAGCAGTACTTC
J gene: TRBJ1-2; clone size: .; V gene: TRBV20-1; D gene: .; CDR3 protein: CSVRPREGYTF; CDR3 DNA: TGCAGTGTTAGACCTCGGGAAGGCTACACCTTC
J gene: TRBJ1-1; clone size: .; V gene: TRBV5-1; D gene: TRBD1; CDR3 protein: CASSLTGANTEAFF; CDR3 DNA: TGCGCCAGCAGCTTGACAGGGGCCAACACTGAAGCTTTCTTT
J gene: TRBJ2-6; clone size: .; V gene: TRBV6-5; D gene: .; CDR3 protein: CASSYGGFGANVLTF; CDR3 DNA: TGTGCCAGCAGTTACGGCGGGTTCGGGGCCAACGTCCTGACTTTC
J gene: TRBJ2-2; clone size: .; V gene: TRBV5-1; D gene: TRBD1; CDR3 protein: CASSLNGQGNTGELFF; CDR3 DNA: TGCGCCAGCAGCTTAAATGGACAGGGGAACACCGGGGAGCTGTTTTTT
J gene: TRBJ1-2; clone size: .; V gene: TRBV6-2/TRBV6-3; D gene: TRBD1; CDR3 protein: CASSYGGQGTARITGYTF; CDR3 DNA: TGTGCCAGCAGTTATGGGGGACAGGGGACAGCGCGTATCACTGGCTACACCTTC
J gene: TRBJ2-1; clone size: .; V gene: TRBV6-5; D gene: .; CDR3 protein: CASDRRGEQFF; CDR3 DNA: TGTGCCAGCGATCGGCGGGGTGAGCAGTTCTTC
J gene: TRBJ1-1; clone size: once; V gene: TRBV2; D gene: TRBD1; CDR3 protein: CASSLGQGEAFF; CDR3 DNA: TGTGCCAGCAGCCTTGGACAGGGAGAAGCTTTCTTT
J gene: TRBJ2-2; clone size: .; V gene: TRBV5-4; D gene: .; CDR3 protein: CASSLEQRNTGELFF; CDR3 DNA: TGTGCCAGCAGCTTAGAACAGAGGAACACCGGGGAGCTGTTTTTT
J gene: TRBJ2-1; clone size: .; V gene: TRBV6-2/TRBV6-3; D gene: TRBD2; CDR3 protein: CASSYPRTSGDFYNEQFF; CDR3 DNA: TGTGCCAGCAGTTACCCAAGAACTAGCGGGGATTTCTACAATGAGCAGTTCTTC
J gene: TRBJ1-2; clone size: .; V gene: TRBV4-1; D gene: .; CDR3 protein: CASSYRINYGYTF; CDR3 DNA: TGCGCCAGCAGCTACAGGATTAACTATGGCTACACCTTC
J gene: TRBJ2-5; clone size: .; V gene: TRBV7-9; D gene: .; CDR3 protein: CASSPAKGSETQYF; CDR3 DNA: TGTGCCAGCAGCCCCGCCAAGGGGTCCGAGACCCAGTACTTC
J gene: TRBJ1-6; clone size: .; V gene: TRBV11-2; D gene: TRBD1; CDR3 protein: CASSLVWTGGMNSPLHF; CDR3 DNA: TGTGCCAGCAGCTTAGTTTGGACAGGGGGCATGAATTCACCCCTCCACTTT
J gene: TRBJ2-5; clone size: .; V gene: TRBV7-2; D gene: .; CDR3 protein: CASSSRSRDMIFQETQYF; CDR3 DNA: TGTGCCAGCAGCTCGAGATCCCGGGACATGATTTTCCAAGAGACCCAGTACTTC
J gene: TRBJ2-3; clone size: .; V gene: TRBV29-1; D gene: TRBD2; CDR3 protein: CSAGQGLVVDNTQYF; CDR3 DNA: TGCAGCGCCGGCCAAGGACTAGTTGTGGATAATACGCAGTATTTT
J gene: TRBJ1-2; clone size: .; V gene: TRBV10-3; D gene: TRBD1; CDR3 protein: CAISPDRGSGYTF; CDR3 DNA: TGTGCCATCAGTCCGGACAGGGGAAGCGGCTACACCTTC
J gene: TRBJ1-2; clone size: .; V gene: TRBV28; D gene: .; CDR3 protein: CASSLEGTFYGYTF; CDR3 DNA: TGTGCCAGCAGTTTAGAAGGGACATTTTATGGCTACACCTTC
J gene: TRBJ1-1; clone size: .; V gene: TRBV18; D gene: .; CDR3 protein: CASSPRDKNTEAFF; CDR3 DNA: TGTGCCAGCTCACCCCGGGACAAGAACACTGAAGCTTTCTTT
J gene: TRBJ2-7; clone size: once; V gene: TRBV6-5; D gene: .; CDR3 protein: CASRSSTYEQYF; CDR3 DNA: TGTGCCAGCAGGTCTAGCACCTACGAGCAGTACTTC
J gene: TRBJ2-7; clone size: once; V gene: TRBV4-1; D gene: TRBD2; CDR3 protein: CASSQPSSGGAKYEQYF; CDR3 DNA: TGCGCCAGCAGCCAACCATCTAGCGGGGGCGCCAAGTACGAGCAGTACTTC
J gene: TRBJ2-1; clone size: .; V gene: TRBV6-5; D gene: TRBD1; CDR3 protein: CASSFPDRANEQFF; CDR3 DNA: TGTGCCAGCAGTTTCCCGGACAGGGCCAATGAGCAGTTCTTC
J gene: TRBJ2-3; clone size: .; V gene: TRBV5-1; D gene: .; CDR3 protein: CASSPGDSTDTQYF; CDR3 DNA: TGCGCCAGCAGCCCCGGTGATAGCACAGATACGCAGTATTTT
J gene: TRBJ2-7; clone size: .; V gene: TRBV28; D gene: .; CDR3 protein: CASRTTGEYEQYF; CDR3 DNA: TGTGCCAGCAGAACGACAGGAGAGTACGAGCAGTACTTC
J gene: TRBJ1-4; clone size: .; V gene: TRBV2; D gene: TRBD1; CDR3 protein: CASSIGTATNEKLFF; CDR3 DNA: TGTGCCAGCAGTATAGGGACAGCAACTAATGAAAAACTGTTTTTT
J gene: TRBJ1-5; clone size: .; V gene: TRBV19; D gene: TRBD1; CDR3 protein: CASSRDRGRMNSNQPQHF; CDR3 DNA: TGTGCCAGTAGTAGAGACAGGGGGAGGATGAATAGCAATCAGCCCCAGCATTTT